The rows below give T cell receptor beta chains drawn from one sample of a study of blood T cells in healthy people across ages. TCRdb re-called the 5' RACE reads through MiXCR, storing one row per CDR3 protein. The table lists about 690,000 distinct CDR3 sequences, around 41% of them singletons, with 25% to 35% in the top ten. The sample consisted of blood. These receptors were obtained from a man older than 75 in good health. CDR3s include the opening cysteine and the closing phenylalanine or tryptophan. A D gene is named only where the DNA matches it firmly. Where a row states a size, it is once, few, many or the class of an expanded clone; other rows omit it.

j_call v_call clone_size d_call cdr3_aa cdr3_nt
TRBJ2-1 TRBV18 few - CASSLRQGRGVDEQFF TGTGCCAGCTCACTACGTCAGGGACGGGGAGTTGATGAGCAGTTCTTC
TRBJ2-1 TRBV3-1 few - CASSQDRGPYNEQFF TGTGCCAGCAGCCAAGATCGGGGGCCCTACAATGAGCAGTTCTTC
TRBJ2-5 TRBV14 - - CASSQTPNYETQYF TGTGCCAGCAGCCAAACACCAAACTACGAGACCCAGTACTTC
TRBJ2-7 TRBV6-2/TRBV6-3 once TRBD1 CASTAAGTGGIEQYF TGTGCCAGCACCGCAGCCGGGACAGGCGGGATCGAGCAGTACTTC
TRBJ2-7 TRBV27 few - CASSFSGKQYF TGTGCCAGCAGTTTCAGCGGCAAGCAGTACTTC
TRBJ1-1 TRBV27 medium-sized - CASSQRDQGAFF TGTGCCAGCAGTCAACGGGACCAAGGGGCTTTCTTT
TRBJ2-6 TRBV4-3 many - CASSQLSAGANVLTF TGCGCCAGCAGCCAACTTAGCGCTGGGGCCAACGTCCTGACTTTC
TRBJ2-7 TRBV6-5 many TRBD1 CASSFKSGTGTEQYF TGTGCCAGCAGTTTCAAATCCGGGACAGGGACCGAGCAGTACTTC
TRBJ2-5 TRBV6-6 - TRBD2 CASRPSAGGETQYF TGTGCCAGCAGGCCCTCGGCGGGAGGAGAGACCCAGTACTTC
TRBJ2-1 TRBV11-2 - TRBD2 CASSLFSLAGVGEQFF TGTGCCAGCAGCTTATTCAGTCTAGCGGGAGTGGGTGAGCAGTTCTTC
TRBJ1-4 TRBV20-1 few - CSATRPPGEKLFF TGCAGTGCTACTAGACCCCCTGGGGAAAAACTGTTTTTT
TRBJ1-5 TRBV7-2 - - CASSFGQGREFGNQPQHF TGTGCCAGCAGCTTCGGTCAAGGCCGGGAATTTGGCAATCAGCCCCAGCATTTT
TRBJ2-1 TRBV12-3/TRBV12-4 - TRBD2 CASSRTSGLYNEQFF TGTGCCAGCAGCAGAACTAGCGGGCTCTATAATGAGCAGTTCTTC
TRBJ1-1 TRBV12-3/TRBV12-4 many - CASSLGESTEAFF TGTGCCAGCAGTTTGGGGGAGTCCACTGAAGCTTTCTTT
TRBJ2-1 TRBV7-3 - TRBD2 CASTDSGRRYNEQFF TGTGCCAGCACCGATAGCGGGAGGCGTTACAATGAGCAGTTCTTC
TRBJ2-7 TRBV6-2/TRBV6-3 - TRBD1 CASSRGQGLSYEQYF TGTGCCAGCAGCCGCGGACAGGGCTTGTCGTACGAGCAGTACTTC
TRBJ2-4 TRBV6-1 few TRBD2 CASHSGTTKNIQYF TGTGCCAGCCATTCCGGGACTACGAAAAACATTCAGTACTTC
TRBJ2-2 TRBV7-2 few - CASSSRYPGPNTGELFF TGTGCCAGCAGCTCTAGGTACCCGGGACCAAACACCGGGGAGCTGTTTTTT
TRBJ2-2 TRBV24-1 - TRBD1 CATRRGQGFTGELFF TGTGCCACCAGAAGGGGACAGGGTTTCACCGGGGAGCTGTTTTTT
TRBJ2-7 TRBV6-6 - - CASALRGPYEQYF TGTGCCAGCGCACTCAGGGGCCCCTACGAGCAGTACTTC
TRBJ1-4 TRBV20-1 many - CSARFDATNEKLFF TGCAGTGCTAGGTTCGACGCAACTAATGAAAAACTGTTTTTT
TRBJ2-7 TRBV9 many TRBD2 CASSPPGRDSYEQYF TGTGCCAGCAGCCCCCCCGGGAGGGATTCCTACGAGCAGTACTTC
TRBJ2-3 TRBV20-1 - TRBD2 CSAASLSGSEDTQYF TGCAGTGCGGCATCCCTTAGCGGGAGTGAGGATACGCAGTATTTT
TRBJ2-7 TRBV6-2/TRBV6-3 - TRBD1 CASSYSSGTGVYEQYF TGTGCCAGCAGTTACTCCTCCGGGACAGGGGTCTACGAGCAGTACTTC
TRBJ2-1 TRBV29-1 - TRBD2 CSVAAVGRVASGLSYNEQFF TGCAGCGTCGCGGCAGTGGGCAGGGTGGCTAGCGGGTTGTCGTACAATGAGCAGTTCTTC
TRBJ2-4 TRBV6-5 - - CASSAGTRGPSRYF TGTGCCAGCAGTGCCGGGACAAGGGGACCCTCAAGGTACTTC
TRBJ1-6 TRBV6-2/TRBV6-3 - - CASSWPNRNNSPLHF TGTGCCAGCAGTTGGCCTAATCGGAATAATTCACCCCTCCACTTT
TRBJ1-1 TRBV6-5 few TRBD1 CASHAINRGGAFF TGTGCCAGCCATGCGATAAACAGGGGAGGAGCTTTCTTT
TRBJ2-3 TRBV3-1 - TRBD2 CASSQSGGAGTDTQYF TGTGCCAGCAGCCAAAGCGGGGGGGCTGGCACAGATACGCAGTATTTT
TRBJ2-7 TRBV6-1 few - CASRITRDTYEQYF TGTGCCAGCAGGATAACCCGGGATACCTACGAGCAGTACTTC
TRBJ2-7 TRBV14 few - CASSQDLGERVFGEQYF TGTGCCAGCAGCCAAGATCTCGGGGAACGGGTGTTCGGGGAGCAGTACTTC
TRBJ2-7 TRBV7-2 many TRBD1 CASSAPNRGSRTEQYF TGTGCCAGCAGCGCCCCGAACAGGGGAAGTCGCACCGAGCAGTACTTC
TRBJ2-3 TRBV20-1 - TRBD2 CSAAGLAGGRIDTQYF TGCAGTGCTGCCGGACTAGCGGGGGGGCGGATAGATACGCAGTATTTT
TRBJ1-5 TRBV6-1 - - CASSRTRSGTRVGTQHF TGTGCCAGCAGTCGAACCAGGTCCGGCACAAGGGTCGGTACGCAGCATTTT
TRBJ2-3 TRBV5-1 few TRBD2 CASSRGTSGGPTDTQYF TGCGCCAGCAGCAGAGGGACTAGCGGGGGCCCCACAGATACGCAGTATTTT
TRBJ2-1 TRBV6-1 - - CASSEVSYEQFF TGTGCCAGCAGTGAGGTTAGTTATGAGCAGTTCTTC
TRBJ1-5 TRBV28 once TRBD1 CASSYPGQGNNQPQHF TGTGCCAGCAGTTACCCAGGACAGGGGAACAATCAGCCCCAGCATTTT
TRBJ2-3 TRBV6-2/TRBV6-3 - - CASVSGSTTDTQYF TGTGCCAGCGTTAGCGGCTCAACCACAGATACGCAGTATTTT
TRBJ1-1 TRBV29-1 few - CSVGRDLWGTEAFF TGCAGCGTTGGTCGGGACCTATGGGGCACTGAAGCTTTCTTT
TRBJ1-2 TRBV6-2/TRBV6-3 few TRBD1 CASSSRGRRGYTF TGTGCCAGCAGCTCCAGGGGGCGAAGAGGCTACACCTTC
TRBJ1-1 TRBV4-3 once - CASSQDGGTDGEAFF TGCGCCAGCAGCCAAGATGGGGGGACGGACGGTGAAGCTTTCTTT
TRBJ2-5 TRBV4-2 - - CASSHQATKETQYF TGTGCCAGCAGCCACCAGGCTACCAAAGAGACCCAGTACTTC
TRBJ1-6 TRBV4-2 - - CASSQDQGGGRGNSPLHF TGTGCCAGCAGCCAAGATCAAGGCGGAGGGAGGGGCAATTCACCCCTCCACTTT
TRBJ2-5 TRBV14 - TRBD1 CASSQARQGAGETQYF TGTGCCAGCAGCCAAGCAAGACAGGGGGCTGGAGAGACCCAGTACTTC